The 28 T cell receptor beta chains presented below share a single source sample, sequenced in a study of CD8 T cells in Susac syndrome. An amount of RNA that ranged from roughly 0.5 to 1 ug was reverse transcribed with random hexamers. MiXCR was run by TCRdb on the immunoSEQ multiplex PCR reads, yielding one entry per CDR3 protein. Seen here are about 210,000 distinct CDR3 sequences, 94% observed once, and the top ten hold about 0.14%. Sequences were obtained from CD4+ T cells from PBMCs. These receptors all come from a human donor with Susac syndrome.

The rearrangement joins TRBV5-1 to TRBJ1-6; 8 bases agree with TRBD1. The CDR3 is made up of 16 amino acids. Germline loops: CDR1 SGHRS, CDR2 YFSETQ. The ends lost 0 bases at V and 7 bases at J; junction bases unmatched: 6. CDR3 nucleotides: TGCGCCAGCAGCTTGGGAGAGGACAGGGCAAATTCACCCCTCCACTTT. Translating it yields CASSLGEDRANSPLHF. The variable domain in full, completed from reference TRBV5-1 and TRBJ1-6, reads KAGVTQTPRYLIKTRGQQVTLSCSPISGHRSVSWYQQTPGQGLQFLFEYFSETQRNKGNFPGRFSGRQFSNSRSEMNVSTLELGDSALYLCASSLGEDRANSPLHFGNGTRLTVT.

This clonotype was seen a single time. This rearrangement joins TRBV5-1 to TRBJ1-1; D not resolved. Per the germline V gene, CDR1 is SGHRS and CDR2 is YFSETQ. Trimming cost V 0 bases and J 2 bases, with 14 bases left between them. CDR3 length: 16 amino acids. CDR3 nucleotide sequence: TGCGCCAGCAGCTTGGATGGGAGTAGAGGAAACACTGAAGCTTTCTTT. This codes for CASSLDGSRGNTEAFF.

This chain uses TRBV6-2 or TRBV6-3 with TRBJ1-2; D is possibly TRBD1 (6 bases). Trimming took off 6 bases at V and 3 bases at J, with 20 bases between the two ends. Germline V gene sequence: CDR1 MNHEY, CDR2 SVGEGT. The CDR3 is 16 amino acids. CDR3 in amino acids: CASSSANRVDDYGYTF. The DNA of the CDR3 is TGTGCCAGCAGCTCCGCTAACAGGGTAGACGACTATGGCTACACCTTC.

This chain joins TRBV9 and TRBJ2-5, with D perhaps TRBD2 (5 bases). The ends were cut back, 3 bases at V and 2 bases at J, with 14 bases in the middle. The CDR3 is 15 amino acids. Per the germline V gene, CDR1 is SGDLS and CDR2 is YYNGEE. CDR3 sequence (DNA): TGTGCCAGCAGCGACCACGGATCGGGGCAAGAGACCCAGTACTTC. Its translation is CASSDHGSGQETQYF.

The rearrangement uses TRBV30 and TRBJ1-4; 7 positions agree with TRBD1. This CDR3 comprises 14 residues. The ends lost 4 bases at V and 4 bases at J; junction bases unmatched: 6. The V gene's germline CDR1 is GTSNPN and CDR2 SVGIG (reference sequence). DNA for the CDR3: TGTGCCTGGACCCGACAGGGACGTAATGAAAAACTGTTTTTT. It encodes CAWTRQGRNEKLFF.

This chain joins TRBV2 and TRBJ2-2; perhaps TRBD1 as D (5 bases). The CDR3 is made up of 15 amino acids. Germline lookup yields CDR1 SNHLY and CDR2 FYNNEI. Between the trimmed V and J ends, which lost 3 bases and 3 bases, there was a span of 11 bases. For the CDR3, the DNA is TGTGCCAGCAGTGAGTCAGGGTTCGACACCGGGGAGCTGTTTTTT. Residues: CASSESGFDTGELFF.

V and J are TRBV4-1 and TRBJ2-1, with D possibly being TRBD2 (6 bases). Germline CDR1 is MGHRA and CDR2 is YSYEKL. This CDR3 region has 17 residues. V was shortened by 0 bases and J by 3 bases, with 15 bases between the two germline ends. DNA of the CDR3: TGCGCCAGCAGCCAAGATGGTCGGCTAGCGCTCTACAATGAGCAGTTCTTC. Protein product: CASSQDGRLALYNEQFF.

The CDR3 nucleotides read TGTGCCAGCAGCCCGGACAGTTATCAGCCCCAGCATTTT. Protein: CASSPDSYQPQHF. The chain couples TRBV9 to TRBJ1-5; D is possibly TRBD1 (6 bases). There are 13 residues in the CDR3. Germline-derived CDR1 and CDR2 are SGDLS and YYNGEE. Trimming left V 4 bases short and J 5 bases short, with 10 bases between.

The chain employs TRBV5-8 and TRBJ2-4; D unclear. Looked up from germline, CDR1 is SGHTS and CDR2 is YDEGEE. This CDR3 contains 11 residues. Trimming left V 4 bases short and J 11 bases short, with 10 bases between. The CDR3 DNA reads TGTGCCAGCAGCCCCGGCTCAGTTCAGTACTTC. It translates to CASSPGSVQYF.

Comment on this clonotype: The germline gene is not matched at one end of the junction; a read error may be the cause. The CDR3, as DNA: TGTGCCAGCAGCGGGACAGGGGTCAACGTCCTGACTTTC. This translates into CASSGTGVNVLTF. V and J are TRBV7-2 and TRBJ2-6; 10 positions match TRBD1. Per germline, CDR1 SGHTA and CDR2 FQGNSA. The CDR3 loop spans 13 amino acids.

This clonotype came up once. CDR3 nucleotide sequence: TGTGCCAGTAGTACTCTGGAGGGGGGAGCAGATACGCAGTATTTT. Translating gives CASSTLEGGADTQYF. This sequence joins TRBV19 and TRBJ2-3; perhaps D is TRBD1 or TRBD2 (6 bases each). Trimming pared 4 bases from V and 4 bases from J, leaving 15 bases between. CDR3 size: 15 residues. Germline V gives CDR1 LNHDA, CDR2 SQIVND (reference sequence).

This clonotype was counted a single time. V is TRBV9 and J is TRBJ2-7; 9 nucleotides match TRBD1. This CDR3 spans 14 amino acids. The trim removed 0 bases at V and 5 bases at J, leaving 3 bases unmatched. Germline V gene lookup returns CDR1 SGDLS and CDR2 YYNGEE. CDR3 DNA sequence: TGTGCCAGCAGCGTAGGGGACAGGGCGCACGAGCAGTACTTC. It encodes CASSVGDRAHEQYF.

This clonotype showed up just once. The chain employs TRBV3-1 and TRBJ2-7, with D hard to call. Germline CDR1 is LGHDT and CDR2 is YNNKEL (reference sequence). The CDR3 has 13 amino acids. Trimming shortened V by 4 bases and J by 0 bases, and 7 bases separated the two germline ends. The CDR3 sequence is CASSPPYSYEQYF. The CDR3 DNA sequence: TGTGCCAGCAGCCCGCCTTACTCCTACGAGCAGTACTTC.

The gene calls are TRBV11-2 and TRBJ2-4; tentatively, D is TRBD2 (5 bases). V was pared by 3 bases and J by 2 bases, with 14 bases between. The CDR3 covers 16 residues. Germline V gene data show CDR1 as SGHAT and CDR2 as FQNNGV. This chain's CDR3 is CASSLRAEQTKNIQYF. DNA for the CDR3: TGTGCCAGCAGCTTGAGGGCAGAACAGACCAAAAACATTCAGTACTTC. The entire variable domain, with the rest obtained from reference TRBV11-2 and TRBJ2-4, is as follows: EAGVAQSPRYKIIEKRQSVAFWCNPISGHATLYWYQQILGQGPKLLIQFQNNGVVDDSQLPKDRFSAERLKGVDSTLKIQPAKLEDSAVYLCASSLRAEQTKNIQYFGAGTRLSVL.

This clonotype was counted once. V is TRBV20-1 and J is TRBJ2-5; 11 nucleotides align to TRBD2. The CDR3 extends over 14 amino acids. V was clipped by 2 bases and J by 4 bases; unmatched bases: 3. Germline V CDR1 and CDR2: DFQATT, SNEGSKA (reference sequence). Here the CDR3 DNA reads TGCAGTGCTAGACCTAGCGGGGGGATAGAGACCCAGTACTTC. Translating gives CSARPSGGIETQYF.

V usage is TRBV27 and J usage is TRBJ2-5; the match to TRBD1 covers 7 bases. The CDR3 spans 13 residues. J lost 5 bases, V lost 6 bases, and 6 bases had no gene match. Germline V lookup: CDR1 MNHEY, CDR2 SMNVEV (reference sequence). The CDR3 DNA reads as TGTGCCAGCAGCTCCGGGACAGTGGAGACCCAGTACTTC. Translating it yields CASSSGTVETQYF.

The chain has TRBV12-5 and TRBJ2-7, with D tentatively TRBD2 (5 bases). From germline, CDR1 is LGHNT and CDR2 FRNRAP. Trimming took 5 bases from V and 2 from J, leaving 16 bases between them. The CDR3 has 15 residues. CDR3 sequence: CASGPREGSAYEQYF. CDR3 DNA: TGTGCTAGTGGTCCCCGTGAGGGATCCGCCTACGAGCAGTACTTC.

The chain is built from TRBV20-1 and TRBJ1-6; TRBD1 aligns across 8 bases. The CDR3 spans 16 residues. CDR1 and CDR2 (germline): DFQATT, SNEGSKA (reference sequence). V shed 1 base, J shed 4 bases, and the junction held 6 bases outside the gene matches. The CDR3 region is CSARGGRGLYNSPLHF. Here the CDR3 DNA reads TGCAGTGCTAGAGGTGGCAGGGGGCTGTATAATTCACCCCTCCACTTT.

The chain has TRBV20-1 and TRBJ1-1, with 10 bases identical to TRBD1. Germline assignment: CDR1 DFQATT and CDR2 SNEGSKA (reference sequence). Trimming removed 5 bases from V and 5 bases from J; junction bases left unmatched: 2. This CDR3 has 12 residues. The CDR3 nucleotides read TGCAGTGCTCTGGGACAGGGGACTGAAGCTTTCTTT. It is translated as CSALGQGTEAFF.

The chain employs TRBV6-5 and TRBJ1-2; 7 bases are shared with TRBD1. This CDR3 spans 14 amino acids. V was clipped by 7 bases and J by 5 bases; unmatched bases: 10. CDR1 and CDR2 (germline): MNHEY, SVGAGI. The CDR3 DNA follows: TGTGCCAGCACCCGACAGGGTGGAATATATGGCTACACCTTC. Protein product: CASTRQGGIYGYTF.

The chain recombines TRBV4-1 with TRBJ2-5; D remains unclear. CDR3 size: 16 residues. V was pared by 1 base and J by 3 bases, with 15 bases between. CDR1 and CDR2 (germline): MGHRA, YSYEKL. For the CDR3, the DNA is TGCGCCAGCAGCCAAGCTCCGGGCCGACTCGAAGAGACCCAGTACTTC. Amino acids: CASSQAPGRLEETQYF.

The chain combines TRBV12-3 or TRBV12-4 with TRBJ2-1; no reliable D call. V dropped 1 base and J dropped 12 bases, with 16 bases sitting between them. The CDR3 covers 14 residues. The DNA of the CDR3 is TGTGCCAGCAGTTTAGACCGCCTAGTCTTCCGGCAGTTCTTC. It codes for CASSLDRLVFRQFF.

The V and J genes are TRBV30 and TRBJ1-6; no reliable D call. The CDR3 is 14 residues long. CDR1 is GTSNPN, CDR2 SVGIG, per germline (reference sequence). Trimming took off 5 bases at V and 8 bases at J, with 16 bases between the two ends. The DNA for the CDR3 is TGTGCCTGGGATACCGGGCCACAAGATTCACCCCTCCACTTT. It encodes CAWDTGPQDSPLHF.

CDR3 sequence (DNA): TGTGCCAGCAGCTTAGCAGCGGGGGAGTACACTAGCACAGATACGCAGTATTTT. Protein sequence: CASSLAAGEYTSTDTQYF. This sequence joins TRBV7-9 and TRBJ2-3; 8 bases are a match to TRBD2. CDR1 is SEHNR and CDR2 is FQNEAQ in the germline V gene (reference sequence). CDR3 length equals 18 residues. J lost 0 bases, V lost 0 bases, and 8 bases had no gene match.

This rearrangement joins TRBV5-4 to TRBJ1-2; 8 nucleotides align to TRBD1. This CDR3 is 15 amino acids long. After removal of 3 bases from V and 5 bases from J, the junction contained 9 bases not matched to a gene. In germline, CDR1 is SGHNT, CDR2 YYREEE (reference sequence). DNA of the CDR3: TGTGCCAGCAGCTCCGGGACAGGACCTTCGTATGGCTACACCTTC. It is translated as CASSSGTGPSYGYTF.

CDR3 region: CASREQPGGFGSDTQYF. The CDR3 DNA is TGTGCCAGCAGGGAACAGCCGGGGGGCTTCGGGTCAGATACGCAGTATTTT. This chain connects TRBV2 to TRBJ2-3; D is possibly TRBD2 (7 bases). This CDR3 has 17 residues. CDR1 SNHLY and CDR2 FYNNEI come from the germline V gene. The V end was cut by 6 bases, the J end by 4 bases, with 23 bases between.

This rearrangement joins TRBV29-1 to TRBJ2-5; 10 bases line up with TRBD1. The length of the CDR3 is 15 residues. After removal of 7 bases from V and 4 bases from J, the junction contained 12 bases not matched to a gene. From germline, CDR1 is SQVTM and CDR2 ANQGSEA. The CDR3 DNA reads as TGCAGCGCCACTCCCGGGACAGGGGTCGGAGAGACCCAGTACTTC. Its protein is CSATPGTGVGETQYF.

The genes are TRBV15 and TRBJ2-5; TRBD2 might be the D (6 bases). There are 15 residues in the CDR3. Trimming shortened V by 8 bases and J by 2 bases, and 18 bases separated the two germline ends. Germline CDR1 is LNHNV and CDR2 is YYDKDF (reference sequence). The CDR3 is CATQSGGRIQETQYF. The CDR3 bases are TGTGCCACCCAATCTGGAGGGCGGATTCAAGAGACCCAGTACTTC.